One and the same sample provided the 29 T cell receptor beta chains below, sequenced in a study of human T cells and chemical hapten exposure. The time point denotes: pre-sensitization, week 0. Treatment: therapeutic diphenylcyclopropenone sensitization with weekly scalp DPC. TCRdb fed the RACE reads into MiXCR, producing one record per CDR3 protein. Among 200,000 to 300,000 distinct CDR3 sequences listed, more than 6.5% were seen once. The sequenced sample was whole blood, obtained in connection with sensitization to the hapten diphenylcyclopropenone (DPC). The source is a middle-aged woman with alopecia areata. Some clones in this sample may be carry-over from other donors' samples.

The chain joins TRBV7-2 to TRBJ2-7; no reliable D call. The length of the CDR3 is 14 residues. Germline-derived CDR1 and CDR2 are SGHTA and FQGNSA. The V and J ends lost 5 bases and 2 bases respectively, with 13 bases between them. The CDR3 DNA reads TGTGCCAGCAGCCGAACGGAAGGGCCCTACGAGCAGTACTTC. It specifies CASSRTEGPYEQYF.

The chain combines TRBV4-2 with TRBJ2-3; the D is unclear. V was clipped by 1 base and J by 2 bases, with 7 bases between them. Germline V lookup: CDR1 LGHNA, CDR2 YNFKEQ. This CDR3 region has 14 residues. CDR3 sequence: CASSQALDTDTQYF. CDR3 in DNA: TGTGCCAGCAGCCAAGCGCTCGACACAGATACGCAGTATTTT.

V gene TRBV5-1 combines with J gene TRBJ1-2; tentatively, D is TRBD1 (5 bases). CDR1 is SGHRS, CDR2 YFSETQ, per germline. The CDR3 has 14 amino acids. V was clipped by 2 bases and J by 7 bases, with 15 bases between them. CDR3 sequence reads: CASSLLDIWGGYTF. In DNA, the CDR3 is TGCGCCAGCAGCTTACTGGACATCTGGGGTGGCTACACCTTC.

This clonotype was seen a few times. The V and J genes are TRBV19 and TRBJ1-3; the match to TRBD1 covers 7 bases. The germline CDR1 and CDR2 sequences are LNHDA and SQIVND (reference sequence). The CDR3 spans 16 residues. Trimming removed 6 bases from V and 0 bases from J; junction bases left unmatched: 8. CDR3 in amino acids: CASSNRGLVSGNTIYF. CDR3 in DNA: TGTGCCAGTAGCAACAGGGGTCTGGTCTCTGGAAACACCATATATTTT.

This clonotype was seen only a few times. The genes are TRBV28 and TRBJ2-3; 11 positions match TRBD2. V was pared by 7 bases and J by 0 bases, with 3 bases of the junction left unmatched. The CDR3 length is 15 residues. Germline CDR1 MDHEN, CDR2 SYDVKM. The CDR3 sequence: CASKTSGGSTDTQYF. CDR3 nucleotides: TGTGCCAGCAAAACTAGCGGGGGAAGCACAGATACGCAGTATTTT.

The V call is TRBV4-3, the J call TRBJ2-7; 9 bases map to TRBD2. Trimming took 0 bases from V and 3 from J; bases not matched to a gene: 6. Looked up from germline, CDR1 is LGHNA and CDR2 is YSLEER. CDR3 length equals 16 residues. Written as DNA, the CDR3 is TGCGCCAGCAGCCAAGATAAGGCTAGCGGGATCTACGAGCAGTACTTC. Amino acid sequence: CASSQDKASGIYEQYF.

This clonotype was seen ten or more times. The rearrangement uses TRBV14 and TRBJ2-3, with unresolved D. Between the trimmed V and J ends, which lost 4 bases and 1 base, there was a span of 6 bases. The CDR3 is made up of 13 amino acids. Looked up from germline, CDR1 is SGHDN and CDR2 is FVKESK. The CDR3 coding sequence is TGTGCCAGCAGCCGCCCGGGCACAGATACGCAGTATTTT. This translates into CASSRPGTDTQYF.

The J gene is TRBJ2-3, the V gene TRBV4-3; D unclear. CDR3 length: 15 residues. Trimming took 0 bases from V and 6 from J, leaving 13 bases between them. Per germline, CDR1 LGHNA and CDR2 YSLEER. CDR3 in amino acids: CASSQDAIASDTQYF. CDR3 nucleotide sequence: TGCGCCAGCAGCCAAGATGCTATAGCATCGGATACGCAGTATTTT.

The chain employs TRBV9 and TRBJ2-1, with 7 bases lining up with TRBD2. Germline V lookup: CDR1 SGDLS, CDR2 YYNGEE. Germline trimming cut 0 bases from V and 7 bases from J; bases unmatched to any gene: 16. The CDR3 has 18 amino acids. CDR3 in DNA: TGTGCCAGCAGCGTAGACTTAGGCGGCTCTGGGAGGGTGAATGAGCAGTTCTTC. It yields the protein CASSVDLGGSGRVNEQFF.

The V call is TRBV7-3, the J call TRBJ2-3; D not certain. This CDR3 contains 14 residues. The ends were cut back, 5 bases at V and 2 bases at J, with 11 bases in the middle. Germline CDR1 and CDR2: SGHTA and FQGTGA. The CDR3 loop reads CASSRDGYTDTQYF. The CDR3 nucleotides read TGTGCCAGCAGCCGAGATGGGTACACAGATACGCAGTATTTT. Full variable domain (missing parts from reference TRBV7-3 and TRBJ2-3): GAGVSQTPSNKVTEKGKYVELRCDPISGHTALYWYRQSLGQGPEFLIYFQGTGAADDSGLPNDRFFAVRPEGSVSTLKIQRTERGDSAVYLCASSRDGYTDTQYFGPGTRLTVL.

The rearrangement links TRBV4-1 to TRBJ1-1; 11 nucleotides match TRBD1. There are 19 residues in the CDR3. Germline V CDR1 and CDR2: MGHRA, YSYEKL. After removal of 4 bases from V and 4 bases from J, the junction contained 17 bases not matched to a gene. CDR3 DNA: TGCGCCAGCAGCCTCCGTGACAAACCGGGACAGGGGGAGAGCACTGAAGCTTTCTTT. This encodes CASSLRDKPGQGESTEAFF.

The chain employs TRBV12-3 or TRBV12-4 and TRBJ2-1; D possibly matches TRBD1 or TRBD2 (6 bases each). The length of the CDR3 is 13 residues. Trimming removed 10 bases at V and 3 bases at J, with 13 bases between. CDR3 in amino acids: CATARGGYNEQFF. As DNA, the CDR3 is TGTGCCACCGCCAGGGGAGGCTACAATGAGCAGTTCTTC.

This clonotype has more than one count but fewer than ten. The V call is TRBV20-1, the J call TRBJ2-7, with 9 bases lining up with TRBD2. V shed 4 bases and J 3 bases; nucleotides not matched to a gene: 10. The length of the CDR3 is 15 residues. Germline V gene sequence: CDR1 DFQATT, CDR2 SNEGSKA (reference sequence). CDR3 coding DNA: TGCAGTGCTACCATAGCGGGAGAGGGGTTCTACGAGCAGTACTTC. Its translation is CSATIAGEGFYEQYF.

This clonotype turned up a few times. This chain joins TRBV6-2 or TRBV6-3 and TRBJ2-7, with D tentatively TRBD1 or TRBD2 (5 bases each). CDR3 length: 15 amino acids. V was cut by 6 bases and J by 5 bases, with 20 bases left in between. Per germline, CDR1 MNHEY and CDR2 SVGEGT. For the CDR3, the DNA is TGTGCCAGCAGATCAGGGACCCTCGAGGCGGACGAGCAGTACTTC. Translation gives CASRSGTLEADEQYF.

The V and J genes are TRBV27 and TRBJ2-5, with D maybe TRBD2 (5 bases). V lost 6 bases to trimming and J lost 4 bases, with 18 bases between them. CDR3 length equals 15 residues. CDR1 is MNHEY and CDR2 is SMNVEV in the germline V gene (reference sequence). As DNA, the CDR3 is TGTGCCAGCAGCCTGACCCAACTAGGGCGAGAGACCCAGTACTTC. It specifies CASSLTQLGRETQYF.

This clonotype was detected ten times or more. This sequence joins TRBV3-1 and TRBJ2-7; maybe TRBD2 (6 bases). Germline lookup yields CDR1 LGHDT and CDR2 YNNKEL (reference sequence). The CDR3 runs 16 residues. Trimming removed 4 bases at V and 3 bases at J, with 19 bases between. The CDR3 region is CASSPRAGTYDYEQYF. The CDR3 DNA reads TGTGCCAGCAGCCCCCGGGCCGGGACTTACGACTACGAGCAGTACTTC.

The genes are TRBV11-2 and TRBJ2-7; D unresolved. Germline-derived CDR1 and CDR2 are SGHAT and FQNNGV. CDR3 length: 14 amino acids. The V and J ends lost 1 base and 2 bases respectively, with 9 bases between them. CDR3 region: CASSLGFTTYEQYF. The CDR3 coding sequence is TGTGCCAGCAGCTTAGGGTTTACGACCTACGAGCAGTACTTC. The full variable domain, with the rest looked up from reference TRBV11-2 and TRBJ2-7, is EAGVAQSPRYKIIEKRQSVAFWCNPISGHATLYWYQQILGQGPKLLIQFQNNGVVDDSQLPKDRFSAERLKGVDSTLKIQPAKLEDSAVYLCASSLGFTTYEQYFGPGTRLTVT.

CDR3 in DNA: TGTGCCAGCAGTTTCGTCGCAAGCACTGAAGCTTTCTTT. Encoded protein: CASSFVASTEAFF. The chain employs TRBV12-3 or TRBV12-4 and TRBJ1-1; D is uncertain. Trimming cost V 3 bases and J 4 bases, with 9 bases left between them. The CDR3 has 13 residues.

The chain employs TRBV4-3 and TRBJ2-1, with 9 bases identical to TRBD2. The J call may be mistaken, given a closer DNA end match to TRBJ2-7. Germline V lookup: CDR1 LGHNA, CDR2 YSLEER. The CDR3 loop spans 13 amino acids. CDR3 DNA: TGCGCCAGCAGCCCGGGACTAGCTATTGAGCAGTACTTC. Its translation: CASSPGLAIEQYF.

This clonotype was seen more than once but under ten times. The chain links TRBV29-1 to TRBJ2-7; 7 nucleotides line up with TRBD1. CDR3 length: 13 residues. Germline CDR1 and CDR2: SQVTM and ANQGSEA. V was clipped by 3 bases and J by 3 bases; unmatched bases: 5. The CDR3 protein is CSVEPTGSYEQYF. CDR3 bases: TGCAGCGTTGAGCCGACAGGGAGCTACGAGCAGTACTTC.

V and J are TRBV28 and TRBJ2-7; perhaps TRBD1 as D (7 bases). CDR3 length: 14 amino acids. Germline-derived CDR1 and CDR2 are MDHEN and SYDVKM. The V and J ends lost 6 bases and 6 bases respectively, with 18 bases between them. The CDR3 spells CASSPGGGAGEQYF. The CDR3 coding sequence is TGTGCCAGCAGCCCCGGAGGGGGCGCGGGCGAGCAGTACTTC.

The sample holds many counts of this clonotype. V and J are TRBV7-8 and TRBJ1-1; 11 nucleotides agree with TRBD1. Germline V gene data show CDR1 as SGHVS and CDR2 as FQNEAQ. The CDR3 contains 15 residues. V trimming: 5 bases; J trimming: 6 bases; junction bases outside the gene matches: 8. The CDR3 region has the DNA TGTGCCAGCAGCCCGGGGACAGGGGGTATGGCTGAAGCTTTCTTT. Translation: CASSPGTGGMAEAFF. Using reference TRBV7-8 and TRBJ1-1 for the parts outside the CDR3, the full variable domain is GAGVSQSPRYKVAKRGQDVALRCDPISGHVSLFWYQQALGQGPEFLTYFQNEAQLDKSGLPSDRFFAERPEGSVSTLKIQRTQQEDSAVYLCASSPGTGGMAEAFFGQGTRLTVV.

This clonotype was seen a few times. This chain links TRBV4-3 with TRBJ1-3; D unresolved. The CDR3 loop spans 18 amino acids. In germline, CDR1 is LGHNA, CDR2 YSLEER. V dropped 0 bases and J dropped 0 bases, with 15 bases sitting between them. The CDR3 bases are TGCGCCAGCAGCCAAGATCACGCTACCTCAAGCTCTGGAAACACCATATATTTT. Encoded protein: CASSQDHATSSSGNTIYF.

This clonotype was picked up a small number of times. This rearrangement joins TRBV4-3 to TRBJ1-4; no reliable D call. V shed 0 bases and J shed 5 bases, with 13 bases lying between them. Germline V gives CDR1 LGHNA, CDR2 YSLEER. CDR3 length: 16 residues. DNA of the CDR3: TGCGCCAGCAGCCAAGATTCTGGAGGGATCAATGAAAAACTGTTTTTT. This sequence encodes CASSQDSGGINEKLFF.

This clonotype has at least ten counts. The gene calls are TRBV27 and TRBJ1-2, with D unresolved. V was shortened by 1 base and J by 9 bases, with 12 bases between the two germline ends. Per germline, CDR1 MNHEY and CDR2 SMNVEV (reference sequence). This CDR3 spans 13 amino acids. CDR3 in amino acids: CASSLFGDNSYTF. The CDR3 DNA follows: TGTGCCAGCAGTTTATTCGGCGACAATAGCTACACCTTC.

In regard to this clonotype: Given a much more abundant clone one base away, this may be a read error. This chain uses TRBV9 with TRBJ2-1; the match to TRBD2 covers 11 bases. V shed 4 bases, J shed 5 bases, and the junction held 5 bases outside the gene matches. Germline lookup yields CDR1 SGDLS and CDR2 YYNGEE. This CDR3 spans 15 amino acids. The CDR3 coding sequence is TGTGCCAGCAGCCCCATGGGACTAGCGGACAATGAGCAGTTCTTC. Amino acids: CASSPMGLADNEQFF.

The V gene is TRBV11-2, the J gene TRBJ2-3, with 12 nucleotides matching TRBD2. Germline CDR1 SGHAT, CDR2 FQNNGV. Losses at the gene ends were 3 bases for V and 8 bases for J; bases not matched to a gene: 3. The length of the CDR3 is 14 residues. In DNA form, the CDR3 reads TGTGCCAGCAGCTTCGGACTAGCGGGATTTACGCAGTATTTT. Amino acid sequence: CASSFGLAGFTQYF.

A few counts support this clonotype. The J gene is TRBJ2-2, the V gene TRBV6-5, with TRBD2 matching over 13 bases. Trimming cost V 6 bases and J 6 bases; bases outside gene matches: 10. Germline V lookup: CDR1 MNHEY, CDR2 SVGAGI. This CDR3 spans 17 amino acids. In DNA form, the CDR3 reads TGTGCCAGCAGCCGAGACGGACTAGCGGGAGCAGCCGGGGAGCTGTTTTTT. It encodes CASSRDGLAGAAGELFF.

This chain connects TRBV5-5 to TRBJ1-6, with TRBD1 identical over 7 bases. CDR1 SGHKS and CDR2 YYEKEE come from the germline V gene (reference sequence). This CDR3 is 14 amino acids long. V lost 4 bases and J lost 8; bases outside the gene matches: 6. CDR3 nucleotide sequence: TGTGCCAGCAGCCTCGGACAGGACTATTCACCCCTCCACTTT. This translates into CASSLGQDYSPLHF.